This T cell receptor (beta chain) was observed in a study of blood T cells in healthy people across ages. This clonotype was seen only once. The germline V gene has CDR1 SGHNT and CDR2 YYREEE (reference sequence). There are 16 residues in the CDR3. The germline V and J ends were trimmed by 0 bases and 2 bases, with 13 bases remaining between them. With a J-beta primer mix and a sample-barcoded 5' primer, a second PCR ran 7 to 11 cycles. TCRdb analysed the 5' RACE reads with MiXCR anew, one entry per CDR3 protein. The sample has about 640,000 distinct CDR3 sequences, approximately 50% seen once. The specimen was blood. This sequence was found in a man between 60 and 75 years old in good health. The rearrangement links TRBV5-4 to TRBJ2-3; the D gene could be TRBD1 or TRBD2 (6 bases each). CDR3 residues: CASSLESGALTDTQYF. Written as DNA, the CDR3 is TGTGCCAGCAGCTTGGAGTCGGGGGCCCTCACAGATACGCAGTATTTT.